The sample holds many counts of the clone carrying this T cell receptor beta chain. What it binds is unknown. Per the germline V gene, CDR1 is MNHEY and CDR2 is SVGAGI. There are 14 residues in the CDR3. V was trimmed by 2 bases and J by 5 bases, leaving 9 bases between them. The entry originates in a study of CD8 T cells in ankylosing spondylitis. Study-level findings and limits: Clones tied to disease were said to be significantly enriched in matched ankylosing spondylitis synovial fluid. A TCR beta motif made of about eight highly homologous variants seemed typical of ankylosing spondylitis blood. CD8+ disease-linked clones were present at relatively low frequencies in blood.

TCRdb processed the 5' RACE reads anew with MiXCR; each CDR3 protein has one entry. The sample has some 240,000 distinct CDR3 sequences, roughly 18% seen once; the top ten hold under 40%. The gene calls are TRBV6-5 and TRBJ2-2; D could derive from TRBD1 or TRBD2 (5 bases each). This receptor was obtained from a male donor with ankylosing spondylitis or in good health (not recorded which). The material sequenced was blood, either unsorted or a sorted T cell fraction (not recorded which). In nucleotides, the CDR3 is TGTGCCAGCAGTTACCAAGGGGAGACCGGGGAGCTGTTTTTT. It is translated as CASSYQGETGELFF.